The entry below gives a single T cell receptor beta chain sequence along with its context. The data are from a study of blood T cell repertoires in COVID-19. Turning to the study itself: Samples of COVID-19 (acute and convalescent) were obtained from the United States, Italy and Spain. From T cells, B-cell-depleted T cells, or PBMCs came the material, which was cDNA or gDNA.

From germline, CDR1 is SEHNR and CDR2 FQNEAQ (reference sequence). CDR3 size: 13 residues. Deletions cut 10 bases from V and 0 bases from J, with 13 bases between. Authors' methods: For nucleated cells, counts were estimated from reference gene primer amplification. Some clones are missing from TCRdb's copy, which holds only in-frame ones; the method was immunoSEQ multiplex PCR. Clone size and the V and J calls come from that table; the DNA yielded D and trimming. The data contain over 250,000 clones, roughly 90% of them seen just once; the ten biggest clones take up roughly 2.2%. The chain links TRBV7-9 to TRBJ2-7; D gene uncertain. The sequencing sample was made of peripheral blood. The receptor was isolated from a man over 45 with acute or convalescent COVID-19. The CDR3 coding sequence is TGTGCCACTAGTTCGTTTCCCTCCTACGAGCAGTACTTC. Residues: CATSSFPSYEQYF.